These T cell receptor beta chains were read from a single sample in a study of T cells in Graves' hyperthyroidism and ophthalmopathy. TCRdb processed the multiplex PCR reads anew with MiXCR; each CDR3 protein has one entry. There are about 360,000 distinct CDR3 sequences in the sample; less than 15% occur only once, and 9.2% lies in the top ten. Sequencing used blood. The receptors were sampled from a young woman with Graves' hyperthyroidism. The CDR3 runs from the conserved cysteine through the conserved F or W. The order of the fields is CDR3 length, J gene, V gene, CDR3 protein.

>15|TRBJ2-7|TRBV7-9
CASSLEVSWGIEQYF
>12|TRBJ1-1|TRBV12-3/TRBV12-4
CASGHGGQEAFF
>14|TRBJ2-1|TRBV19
CASSGGVSYNEQFF
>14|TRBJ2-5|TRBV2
CASRPGGGLKTQYF
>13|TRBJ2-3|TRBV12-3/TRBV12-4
CASSSLSRDTQYF
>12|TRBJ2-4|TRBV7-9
CASVTSGNIQYF
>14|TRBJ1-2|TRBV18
CASSSTRDNYGYTF
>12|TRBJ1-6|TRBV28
CASSLKGSPLHF
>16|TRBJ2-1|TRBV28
CASSQATEVFSNEQFF
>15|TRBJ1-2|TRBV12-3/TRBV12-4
CASRGGLGANYGYTF
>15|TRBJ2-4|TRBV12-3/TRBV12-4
CASSLWQTAKNIQYF
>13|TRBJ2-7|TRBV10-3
CATQAGGDYEQYF
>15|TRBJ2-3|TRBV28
CASSARGAGTDTQYF
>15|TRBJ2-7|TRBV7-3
CASSLRGGGTYEQYF
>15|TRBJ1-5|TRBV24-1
CATSDLRGSNQPQHF
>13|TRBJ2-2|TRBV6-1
CASSDYRIGELFF
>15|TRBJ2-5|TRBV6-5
CASSYSYGNGETQYF